Below, 5 T cell receptor beta chains from the same sample are listed, as sequenced in a study of tumor-infiltrating lymphocytes in primary liver carcinoma. Co-extracted RNA and DNA came from 20-30 mg of unsorted bulk tissue. The researchers produced TCR beta cDNA from 400 to 650 ng total RNA with a constant-region primer. Sequencing libraries for TCR beta derived from three nested multiplex PCR rounds that used slightly modified ARM-PCR. Primers for the first two PCR rounds were TRBV1-TRBV30 forward primers and a C-beta reverse primer (about 9 cycles per round). TCRdb recomputed calls from the multiplex PCR reads with MiXCR, one row per CDR3 protein. This table holds roughly 78,000 distinct CDR3 sequences, about 64% found once. Sequencing input: liver tumor tissue from sampling region 4. Described subset: tumor region T4, right-lateral pole. The receptors were gathered from a woman aged 55-70 years with primary liver carcinoma and hepatitis B virus infection.

V is TRBV5-8 and J is TRBJ2-1; tentative D call: TRBD2 (5 bases). The CDR3 has 15 residues. Germline CDR1 is SGHTS and CDR2 is YDEGEE. The V end was cut by 1 base, the J end by 1 base, with 9 bases between. The CDR3 sequence: CASSLTPGSYNEQFF. For the CDR3, the DNA is TGTGCCAGCAGCTTGACCCCGGGATCCTACAATGAGCAGTTCTTC.

CDR3 bases: TGTGCCAGCAGCCCCCTAGCGGGAATAACAGATACGCAGTATTTT. Protein product: CASSPLAGITDTQYF. The genes are TRBV7-2 and TRBJ2-3; 9 bases line up with TRBD2. Germline assignment: CDR1 SGHTA and CDR2 FQGNSA. The CDR3 contains 15 residues. V gave up 5 bases and J gave up 3 bases; unmatched junction bases: 6.

A word on this clonotype: Germline is not matched at one junction end, which may reflect a read error. The genes are TRBV11-2 and TRBJ2-7, with D possibly matching TRBD2 (5 bases). The CDR3 has 12 residues. Germline V gene data show CDR1 as SGHAT and CDR2 as FQNNGV. In DNA form, the CDR3 reads TGCGCCAACAGCCACACTAGACACGAGCAGTACTTT. Its translation is CANSHTRHEQYF. Full variable domain (missing parts from reference TRBV11-2 and TRBJ2-7): EAGVAQSPRYKIIEKRQSVAFWCNPISGHATLYWYQQILGQGPKLLIQFQNNGVVDDSQLPKDRFSAERLKGVDSTLKIQPAKLEDSAVYLCANSHTRHEQYFGPGTRLTVT.

CDR3 sequence reads: CAIDGTSGQETQYF. For the CDR3, the DNA is TGTGCCATCGACGGGACTAGCGGTCAAGAGACCCAGTACTTC. The chain carries TRBV10-3 and TRBJ2-5; TRBD2 matches at 11 bases. V lost 8 bases and J lost 2; bases outside the gene matches: 4. Germline loops: CDR1 ENHRY, CDR2 SYGVKD. This CDR3 has 14 residues.

This clonotype was recorded many times. The V call is TRBV29-1, the J call TRBJ2-3; D uncertain. This CDR3 region has 11 residues. Germline V gene data show CDR1 as SQVTM and CDR2 as ANQGSEA. This CDR3 reads CRLFSERTQYF. CDR3 DNA sequence: TGCAGATTGTTCAGCGAACGTACGCAGTATTTT.